This T cell receptor beta chain is drawn from a study of OX40 agonist ivuxolimab in advanced cancers. In the study overall: Patients received ivuxolimab, an agonistic anti-OX40 (CD134) antibody. Each dose-escalation patient presented with hepatocellular carcinoma, melanoma, renal cell or head and neck cancer. Participants could have had prior anti-PD-1, anti-PD-L1 or anti-CTLA-4 therapy, and 40% had some.

Only in-frame clones appear in the TCRdb table, and some are missing; sequencing was by immunoSEQ multiplex PCR. The sample lists approximately 65,000 clones; around 87% were seen once. V was pared by 5 bases and J by 4 bases, with 17 bases between. The length of the CDR3 is 16 residues. Germline assignment: CDR1 SEHNR and CDR2 FQNEAQ (reference sequence). The rearrangement links TRBV7-9 to TRBJ2-2; D call uncertain. Sequencing was performed on CD4+ or CD8+ T cells sorted from blood, taken in a trial of the OX40 agonist ivuxolimab. This sequence was found in an adult with an advanced solid tumor such as melanoma, head and neck, liver or kidney cancer. CDR3 region: CASSRLPNRPTGELFF. As DNA, the CDR3 is TGTGCCAGCAGCCGGCTCCCAAACAGACCCACCGGGGAGCTGTTTTTT.